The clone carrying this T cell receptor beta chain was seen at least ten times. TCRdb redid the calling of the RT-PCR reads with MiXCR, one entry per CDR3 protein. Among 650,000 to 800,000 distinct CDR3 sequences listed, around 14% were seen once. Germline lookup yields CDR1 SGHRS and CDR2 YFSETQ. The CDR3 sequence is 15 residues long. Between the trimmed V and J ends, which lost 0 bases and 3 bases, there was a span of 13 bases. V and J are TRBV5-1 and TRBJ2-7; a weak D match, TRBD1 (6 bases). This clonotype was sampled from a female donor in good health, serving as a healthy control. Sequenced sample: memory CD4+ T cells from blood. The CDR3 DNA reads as TGCGCCAGCAGCTTGGCCAAAGGACAGATCTACGAGCAGTACTTC. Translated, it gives CASSLAKGQIYEQYF. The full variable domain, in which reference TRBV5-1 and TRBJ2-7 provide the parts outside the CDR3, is KAGVTQTPRYLIKTRGQQVTLSCSPISGHRSVSWYQQTPGQGLQFLFEYFSETQRNKGNFPGRFSGRQFSNSRSEMNVSTLELGDSALYLCASSLAKGQIYEQYFGPGTRLTVT.